This T cell receptor (beta chain) was documented in a study of response to subunit inactivated influenza vaccine. In TCRdb, the RT-PCR reads were re-called with MiXCR into one record per CDR3 protein. The table shows some 800,000 distinct CDR3 sequences, with around 21% occurring only once. Comments on this clonotype: No antigen is known for it.

Regarding the study as a whole: Each seasonal influenza vaccination recruits few new T cells, the authors suggested.

The germline V gene encodes CDR1 LNHNV and CDR2 YYDKDF (reference sequence). There are 19 residues in the CDR3. The J segment lost 2 bases and the V segment lost 0 bases, leaving 15 bases of the junction unmatched. This specimen was PBMCs from blood, taken around 5 days after vaccination. The rearrangement uses TRBV15 and TRBJ2-7; 8 bases map to TRBD2. This TCR came from a man in his fifties or sixties who received an inactivated influenza vaccine. This chain's CDR3 is CATSRDMSGTSGATYEQYF. The CDR3 region has the DNA TGTGCCACCAGCAGAGATATGAGTGGAACTAGCGGAGCAACCTACGAGCAGTACTTC.